The clone carrying this T cell receptor beta chain has only a few counts. The antigen is unknown. Once sorted, every population was more than 95% pure. This sample is drawn from a study of beta chain features in type 1 diabetes. The study's findings and limits: In cDNA sequencing, cells with high TCR expression could be over-represented. Significant though moderate, a shortening of TCRB CDR3s appeared in all four CD4+ subsets of Type 1 diabetes patients. Unsettled here was the matter of whether HLA type influences TCRB rearrangement.

As every portion of the isolated RNA was reverse transcribed, the sequencing read expressed TCRB transcripts. Sequencing used immunoSEQ multiplex PCR; TCRdb keeps in-frame clones, though not all of them. The sample has about 270,000 clones, roughly 13% seen once. Germline lookup yields CDR1 MGHDK and CDR2 SYGVNS. This CDR3 is 11 amino acids long. With 6 bases removed from V and 0 bases from J, the gap between germline ends came to 3 bases. The sample consisted of naive CD4+ T cells from blood. J is TRBJ2-7 and V is TRBV25-1; D unclear. The TCR comes from a man in his thirties or forties with type 1 diabetes. The CDR3 bases are TGTGCCAGCAGGAGCTCCTACGAGCAGTACTTC. This translates into CASRSSYEQYF.